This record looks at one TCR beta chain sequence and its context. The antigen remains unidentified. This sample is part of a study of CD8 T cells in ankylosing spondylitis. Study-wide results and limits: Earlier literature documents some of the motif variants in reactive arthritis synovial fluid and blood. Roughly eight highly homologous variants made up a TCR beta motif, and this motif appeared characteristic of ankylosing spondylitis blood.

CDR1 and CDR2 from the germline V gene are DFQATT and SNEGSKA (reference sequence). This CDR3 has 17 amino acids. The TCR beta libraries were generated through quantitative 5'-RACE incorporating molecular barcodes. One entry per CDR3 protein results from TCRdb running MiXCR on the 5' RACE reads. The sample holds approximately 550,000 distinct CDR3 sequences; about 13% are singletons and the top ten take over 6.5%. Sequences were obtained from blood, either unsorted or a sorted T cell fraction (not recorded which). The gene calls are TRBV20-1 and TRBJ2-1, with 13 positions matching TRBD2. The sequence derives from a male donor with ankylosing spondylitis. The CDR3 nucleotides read TGCTGCGCTAGAGACCTATCGGGACTAGCGGGAAGCAATGAGCAGTTCTTC. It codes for CCARDLSGLAGSNEQFF.